This paragraph reports one T cell receptor (beta chain). Germline-derived CDR1 and CDR2 are SGHRS and YFSETQ. CDR3 size: 15 residues. Losses at the gene ends were 4 bases for V and 6 bases for J; bases not matched to a gene: 4. The data are from a study of blood T cell repertoires in COVID-19. Sequenced by immunoSEQ multiplex PCR; TCRdb stores in-frame clones only, minus some. The data hold approximately 210,000 clones, with around 91% observed a single time. The material sequenced was peripheral blood. This rearrangement joins TRBV5-1 to TRBJ2-1, with 13 bases that match TRBD2. The TCR was taken from a woman aged 40 to 50 with acute or convalescent COVID-19. The DNA for the CDR3 is TGCGCCAGCAGCCTACTAGCGGGGGGGCCCAATGAGCAGTTCTTC. It is translated as CASSLLAGGPNEQFF.